This TCR beta chain derives from a study of blood T cell repertoires in COVID-19. This table comes from immunoSEQ multiplex PCR, and its TCRdb copy is limited to in-frame clones, with some not included. There are 200,000 to 300,000 clones in the sample; approximately 88% occur only once, and 2% to 2.5% lies in the top ten. Trimming left V 4 bases short and J 6 bases short, with 19 bases between. The germline gives CDR1 SGDLS, CDR2 YYNGEE. The CDR3 is 15 amino acids. The receptor's source is a woman aged 35 to 49 with acute COVID-19. What was sequenced was PBMCs or T cells enriched from blood (not recorded which). This sequence joins TRBV9 and TRBJ1-2; D is possibly TRBD1 (5 bases). The CDR3, as DNA: TGTGCCAGCAGCCCCCACGGGAGGGGCGACGATGGCTACACCTTC. Protein product: CASSPHGRGDDGYTF.